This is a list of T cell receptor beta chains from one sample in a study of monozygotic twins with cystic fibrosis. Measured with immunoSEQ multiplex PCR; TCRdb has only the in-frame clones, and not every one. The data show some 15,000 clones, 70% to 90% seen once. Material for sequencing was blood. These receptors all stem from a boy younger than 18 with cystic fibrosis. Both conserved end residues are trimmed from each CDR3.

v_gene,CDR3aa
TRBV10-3,AISDRVPSNYGYT
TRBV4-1,ASSQGRTGDEKLF
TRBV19,ASSIPPHRDSYYGYT
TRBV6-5,ATHPQGAWTEAF
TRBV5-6,ASSLNQGAVNYGYT
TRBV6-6,ASSSELGTPGNTIY
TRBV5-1,ASSARVLSYEQY
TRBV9,ASSVAVDTQY
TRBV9,ASSVLPLETQY
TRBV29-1,SVNGRAEKGDTQY
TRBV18,ASSPRQKGEQY
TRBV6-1,ASTVDWLAYEQF
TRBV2,ASSHYHVTQANYGYT
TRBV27,ASSFLLGQQF
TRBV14,ASSQVWETQY
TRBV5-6,ASRLAGGTADTQY
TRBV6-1,ASSEGGDNSPLH
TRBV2,ASSPDREGYSGTGGGYT
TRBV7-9,ASRWDNEQF
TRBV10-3,AIREGADTGELF
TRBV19,ASKFGWGNQPQH
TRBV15,ATGSRGADEQF
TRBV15,ATSRVGTGGQPQH
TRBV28,ASSPQGIWANQPQH
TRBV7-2,ASSSPPTTGQH
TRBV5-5,ASSKTGGGNQPQH
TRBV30,AWSPRTGINYGYT
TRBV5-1,ASSLEGLPLYEQY
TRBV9,ASSVASGSSGNTIY
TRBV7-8,ASAHTSGLQETQY
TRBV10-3,AIRSDSLNTEAF
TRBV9,ASSVGAGTEAF
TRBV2,ASGKNRNEKLF